A single sample gave rise to the 18 T cell receptor beta chains below, sequenced in a study of blood T cells in healthy people across ages. Combining a sample-barcoded 5' primer with a J-beta primer mix, a second PCR ran for about 7 to 11 cycles. TCRdb analysed the 5' RACE reads with MiXCR anew, one entry per CDR3 protein. This sample has some 1 million distinct CDR3 sequences; over 35% occur once, and the top ten carry 18%. Sequencing input: blood. These receptors all stem from a woman aged 55 to 70 in good health.

The chain couples TRBV7-9 to TRBJ2-1; D is possibly TRBD1 (7 bases). V was cut by 0 bases and J by 6 bases, with 15 bases left in between. The germline gives CDR1 SEHNR, CDR2 FQNEAQ (reference sequence). This CDR3 comprises 16 residues. The CDR3 spells CASSLADGGQSNEQFF. The CDR3 DNA follows: TGTGCCAGCAGCTTAGCGGACGGGGGACAGAGCAATGAGCAGTTCTTC.

In its sample, this clonotype was seen a few times. The rearrangement joins TRBV4-1 to TRBJ2-1; no clear D. Germline V gene data show CDR1 as MGHRA and CDR2 as YSYEKL. V lost 3 bases, J lost 3 bases, and 6 bases lay in between. The CDR3 is 13 residues long. The CDR3 coding sequence is TGCGCCAGCAGCCACCTAAACTACAATGAGCAGTTCTTC. Protein: CASSHLNYNEQFF.

The chain is built from TRBV12-3 or TRBV12-4 and TRBJ2-1; TRBD2 matches 8 bases. CDR3 size: 14 residues. With V trimmed by 7 bases and J by 7 bases, 9 bases remained unmatched. CDR3 in amino acids: CASTVGSGVNEQFF. CDR3 coding DNA: TGTGCCAGCACCGTCGGTAGCGGGGTTAATGAGCAGTTCTTC.

This clonotype turned up a few times. This chain links TRBV20-1 with TRBJ2-7, with 11 bases that match TRBD1. The germline V gene encodes CDR1 DFQATT and CDR2 SNEGSKA (reference sequence). This CDR3 has 16 residues. V lost 5 bases and J lost 4; bases outside the gene matches: 13. The CDR3 DNA reads as TGCAGTGCTCAAGGGTTACCGGGACAGGGGGGGTACGAGCAGTACTTC. This translates into CSAQGLPGQGGYEQYF.

In its sample, this clonotype was seen once. The chain has TRBV7-9 and TRBJ2-7; TRBD2 is a possible D gene (6 bases). CDR3 length: 17 amino acids. CDR1 and CDR2 (germline): SEHNR, FQNEAQ (reference sequence). V lost 4 bases and J lost 3, with 22 bases in between. The CDR3 protein is CASSSVGMTRSGYEQYF. The DNA of the CDR3 is TGTGCCAGCAGCTCCGTGGGTATGACTAGGTCTGGCTACGAGCAGTACTTC.

This chain uses TRBV7-9 with TRBJ2-7, with TRBD1 matching 7 bases. CDR3 length: 16 amino acids. The trim removed 1 base at V and 5 bases at J, leaving 11 bases unmatched. Germline CDR1 SEHNR, CDR2 FQNEAQ (reference sequence). The CDR3 nucleotides are TGTGCCAGCAGCTTAGGGGCAGGGGGTCTTGCGGACGAGCAGTACTTC. Translating gives CASSLGAGGLADEQYF.

This clonotype has a handful of counts. The V gene is TRBV28, the J gene TRBJ2-4, with a weak D call TRBD2 (5 bases). The ends were cut back, 8 bases at V and 1 base at J, with 18 bases in the middle. The CDR3 is 16 amino acids. Germline values: CDR1 MDHEN, CDR2 SYDVKM. This CDR3 is CASYPDTSGAKNIQYF. CDR3 nucleotides: TGTGCCAGCTACCCTGATACCTCGGGGGCCAAAAACATTCAGTACTTC.

This clonotype has just one count. The genes are TRBV20-1 and TRBJ1-5; 9 positions agree with TRBD1. CDR1 is DFQATT, CDR2 SNEGSKA, per germline (reference sequence). There are 17 residues in the CDR3. J gave up 5 bases and V 6 bases, and 17 bases lay outside the gene matches. The DNA for the CDR3 is TGCAGTGCCGAGGCTGTAACACAGGGGGCTCGCTATCAGCCCCAGCATTTT. It specifies CSAEAVTQGARYQPQHF.

This clonotype came up many times. The chain combines TRBV6-2 or TRBV6-3 with TRBJ2-7; the match to TRBD2 covers 7 bases. The length of the CDR3 is 15 residues. The trim removed 0 bases at V and 6 bases at J, leaving 8 bases unmatched. Germline lookup yields CDR1 MNHEY and CDR2 SVGEGT. The CDR3 here is CASSYSSGMEAEQYF. The DNA for the CDR3 is TGTGCCAGCAGTTACTCGAGCGGGATGGAAGCCGAGCAGTACTTC.

This rearrangement joins TRBV20-1 to TRBJ2-3; D is ambiguous. The V end lost 3 bases, the J end lost 4 bases, and 5 bases lay between the germline ends. This CDR3 region has 11 residues. Germline V gives CDR1 DFQATT, CDR2 SNEGSKA (reference sequence). The CDR3: CSASIADTQYF. CDR3 DNA sequence: TGCAGTGCTAGTATTGCAGATACGCAGTATTTT.

The gene calls are TRBV20-1 and TRBJ2-3; possibly TRBD1 for D (7 bases). This CDR3 comprises 14 residues. Trimming cost V 6 bases and J 6 bases, with 19 bases left between them. CDR1 and CDR2 from the germline V gene are DFQATT and SNEGSKA (reference sequence). The chain's CDR3 is CSAERGRGADTQYF. The CDR3 coding sequence is TGCAGTGCAGAAAGGGGCAGGGGGGCGGATACGCAGTATTTT.

This clonotype showed up just a few times. This sequence joins TRBV11-1 and TRBJ2-1; 16 nucleotides line up with TRBD2. V lost 2 bases, J lost 6 bases, and 10 bases stayed unmatched. There are 19 residues in the CDR3. Germline V CDR1 and CDR2: SGHAT, FQDESV (reference sequence). The CDR3 loop is CASSLRGLAGGGRRNEQFF. The DNA of the CDR3 is TGTGCCAGCAGCTTAAGGGGACTAGCGGGAGGGGGGAGGCGCAATGAGCAGTTCTTC. Based on the CDR3 plus reference TRBV11-1 and TRBJ2-1, the full variable domain is EAEVAQSPRYKITEKSQAVAFWCDPISGHATLYWYRQILGQGPELLVQFQDESVVDDSQLPKDRFSAERLKGVDSTLKIQPAELGDSAMYLCASSLRGLAGGGRRNEQFFGPGTRLTVL.

A remark on this clonotype: One end of the junction is discordant with germline, which a read error may explain. The chain recombines TRBV5-6 with TRBJ2-7, with D tentatively TRBD1 or TRBD2 (5 bases each). Germline V gene data show CDR1 as SGHDT and CDR2 as YYEEEE. The CDR3 spans 15 residues. The CDR3 DNA is TGTGCCAGCAGCTTCCCCAGTCAGGGCGACTACGGGCAGTACTTC. The encoded protein is CASSFPSQGDYGQYF.

This clonotype occurred a few times. The genes are TRBV10-3 and TRBJ2-1, with D hard to call. Trimming shortened V by 6 bases and J by 6 bases, and 6 bases separated the two germline ends. The germline gives CDR1 ENHRY, CDR2 SYGVKD. CDR3 length: 11 amino acids. The CDR3 is CAIRDRNEQFF. DNA for the CDR3: TGTGCCATCAGGGACCGCAATGAGCAGTTCTTC.

CDR3 in amino acids: CASRGTGGLGKNIQYF. The CDR3 nucleotides read TGTGCCAGCAGGGGGACAGGGGGACTCGGCAAAAACATTCAGTACTTC. The chain is built from TRBV2 and TRBJ2-4; 11 bases are a match to TRBD1. Trimming took 6 bases from V and 3 from J; bases not matched to a gene: 7. The germline V gene has CDR1 SNHLY and CDR2 FYNNEI. This CDR3 has 16 residues.

The chain employs TRBV13 and TRBJ2-7; TRBD2 matches 10 bases. Per germline, CDR1 PRHDT and CDR2 FYEKMQ (reference sequence). The CDR3 loop spans 15 amino acids. Trimming removed 6 bases from V and 3 bases from J; junction bases left unmatched: 8. In nucleotides, the CDR3 is TGTGCCAGCAGACCATCCGGGACTAGCGTCTACGAGCAGTACTTC. It specifies CASRPSGTSVYEQYF. Drawing the rest from reference TRBV13 and TRBJ2-7, the complete variable domain is AAGVIQSPRHLIKEKRETATLKCYPIPRHDTVYWYQQGPGQDPQFLISFYEKMQSDKGSIPDRFSAQQFSDYHSELNMSSLELGDSALYFCASRPSGTSVYEQYFGPGTRLTVT.

This clonotype was counted between two and nine times. The chain employs TRBV10-3 and TRBJ2-3; 9 nucleotides match TRBD2. Germline V gene sequence: CDR1 ENHRY, CDR2 SYGVKD. The CDR3 spans 15 residues. Trimming cost V 6 bases and J 2 bases; bases outside gene matches: 6. CDR3 in amino acids: CAIRSSGNVTDTQYF. CDR3 nucleotide sequence: TGTGCCATCAGGTCTAGCGGGAACGTCACAGATACGCAGTATTTT.

The chain employs TRBV27 and TRBJ2-5; 7 nucleotides align to TRBD1. Germline V gene data show CDR1 as MNHEY and CDR2 as SMNVEV (reference sequence). V shed 7 bases and J 4 bases; nucleotides not matched to a gene: 21. This CDR3 has 18 amino acids. CDR3 sequence (DNA): TGTGCCAGCAATTTTTTTAGGACAGGCGAAGCTCGGGGAGAGACCCAGTACTTC. Its protein is CASNFFRTGEARGETQYF.